The entry that follows covers one T cell receptor (beta chain) sequence. The antigen remains undetermined. Trimming took off 5 bases at V and 3 bases at J, with 17 bases between the two ends. The CDR3 has 14 amino acids. The germline V gene has CDR1 DFQATT and CDR2 SNEGSKA (reference sequence). This sample is part of a study of T-cell reconstitution after alpha-beta-depleted transplantation in children. Study-wide findings and caveats: At the one-year point after transplant, T-cell counts and TCRbeta diversity were found to come mostly from T cells that had been newly produced. By about two months after transplant, alpha-beta T cells reportedly arose from several hundred graft clones that had expanded.

A TCRbeta library incorporating unique molecular identifiers was prepared. TCRdb independently ran MiXCR on the PCR reads; one entry per CDR3 protein. The top ten clones hold 2% to 2.5% of a sample with hundreds of thousands of distinct CDR3 sequences, roughly 10% of them seen once. The sample was PBMCs, taken before TCRalphabeta/CD19-depleted stem cell transplant. V gene TRBV20-1 combines with J gene TRBJ2-7; possibly TRBD2 for D (6 bases). The clonotype comes from a child younger than 10 with inherited bone marrow failure, due to receive a stem cell transplant. CDR3 nucleotides: TGCAGTGCTGGAGGGGCGTCTAGCATCTACGAGCAGTACTTC. This translates into CSAGGASSIYEQYF.